The 20 T cell receptor beta chains reported below all come from one sample, sequenced in a study of T cells in Graves' hyperthyroidism and ophthalmopathy. TCR beta CDR3 sequences were amplified from RNA transcripts. A first-round RT-PCR of the TCR CDR3 used the HTBI primer set. TCRdb recomputed calls from the multiplex PCR reads with MiXCR, one row per CDR3 protein. The table includes around 450,000 distinct CDR3 sequences, roughly 14% detected once. Material: blood. Source of these receptors: a woman between 18 and 29 years old with Graves' hyperthyroidism.

This clonotype has ten or more counts. This chain joins TRBV2 and TRBJ2-3, with no clear D. The CDR3 is 15 amino acids. Germline V CDR1 and CDR2: SNHLY, FYNNEI. Trimming left V 1 base short and J 1 base short, with 9 bases between. Here the CDR3 DNA reads TGTGCCAGCAGTGAAGGAGTCATCCGCACAGATACGCAGTATTTT. Translation: CASSEGVIRTDTQYF.

V and J are TRBV6-1 and TRBJ1-4, with a weak D call TRBD1 (5 bases). V gave up 5 bases and J gave up 4 bases, with 14 bases separating them. Germline V gives CDR1 MNHNS, CDR2 SASEGT. This CDR3 has 15 amino acids. CDR3 amino acids: CASSQPLGGNEKLFF. The CDR3 nucleotides are TGTGCCAGCAGTCAACCGTTGGGGGGTAATGAAAAACTGTTTTTT.

This rearrangement joins TRBV20-1 to TRBJ1-3; D gene unclear. The CDR3 is made up of 14 amino acids. Germline loops: CDR1 DFQATT, CDR2 SNEGSKA (reference sequence). Between the trimmed V and J ends, which lost 6 bases and 0 bases, there was a span of 12 bases. The chain's CDR3 is CSAPDELSGNTIYF. CDR3 bases: TGCAGTGCCCCGGACGAGCTCTCTGGAAACACCATATATTTT.

This clonotype was recorded at least ten times. It is unclear where the CDR3 begins or ends on the DNA, so no DNA is shown, and the CDR3 is as TCRdb lists it. This CDR3 reads CASSSSTRAGEQYF. The chain couples TRBV6-1 to TRBJ2-7; the tabulated D call, TRBD1, remains unverified against the DNA. In germline, CDR1 is MNHNS, CDR2 SASEGT. Inclusive of both ends, the CDR3 amounts to 14 amino acids.

This clonotype turned up a few times. The V and J genes are TRBV4-3 and TRBJ1-2, with TRBD1 matching over 9 bases. The CDR3 consists of 16 residues. Germline V gene data show CDR1 as LGHNA and CDR2 as YSLEER. The V gene end was trimmed by 0 bases and the J gene end by 1 base; junction bases not matched to a gene: 3. CDR3 in amino acids: CASSQDLTGGNYGYTF. The CDR3 nucleotides are TGCGCCAGCAGCCAAGATTTGACAGGGGGTAACTATGGCTACACCTTC.

The rearrangement uses TRBV7-9 and TRBJ2-7; unclear D gene. V shed 10 bases and J shed 8 bases, with 15 bases lying between them. The CDR3 runs 11 residues. From germline, CDR1 is SEHNR and CDR2 FQNEAQ (reference sequence). The CDR3 loop reads CAIWALRKQYF. The CDR3 DNA follows: TGTGCCATTTGGGCCTTGAGGAAGCAGTACTTC.

A note on this clonotype: It may be a read error: a sequence one base away is much more abundant. This chain uses TRBV10-3 with TRBJ2-2; 8 bases line up with TRBD1. Germline CDR1 ENHRY, CDR2 SYGVKD. This CDR3 spans 13 amino acids. CDR3 loop: CASSYRTGTELFF. CDR3 bases: TGTGCCAGCAGTTACCGGACAGGGACCGAGCTGTTTTTT.

This clonotype was counted between two and nine times. The chain combines TRBV25-1 with TRBJ2-1, with TRBD2 as a possible D gene (6 bases). V lost 3 bases, J lost 0 bases, and 9 bases lay in between. The CDR3 contains 15 residues. Germline-derived CDR1 and CDR2 are MGHDK and SYGVNS. CDR3 amino acids: CASSDRRDSYNEQFF. CDR3 coding DNA: TGTGCCAGCAGTGATAGGAGGGACTCCTACAATGAGCAGTTCTTC.

This clonotype has only a few counts. V gene TRBV29-1 combines with J gene TRBJ2-7, with TRBD1 identical over 8 bases. Germline lookup yields CDR1 SQVTM and CDR2 ANQGSEA. The CDR3 extends over 14 amino acids. The junction had 7 bases not matched to a gene; V was cut back by 6 bases and J by 0 bases. The CDR3 DNA reads as TGCAGCGTCTCGGACAGGGTGGACTCCTACGAGCAGTACTTC. It codes for CSVSDRVDSYEQYF.

The DNA of the CDR3 is TGTGCCAGCACCCTAAGGACAGGGGGGTACAATGAGCAGTTCTTC. Amino acid sequence: CASTLRTGGYNEQFF. The chain recombines TRBV7-9 with TRBJ2-1; 10 bases line up with TRBD1. J was trimmed by 4 bases and V by 7 bases; bases with no gene match: 7. The CDR3 runs to 15 residues. The germline CDR1 and CDR2 sequences are SEHNR and FQNEAQ (reference sequence).

This clonotype appeared many times. The gene calls are TRBV20-1 and TRBJ1-5; D gene ambiguous. Germline-derived CDR1 and CDR2 are DFQATT and SNEGSKA (reference sequence). The germline V and J ends were trimmed by 6 bases and 4 bases, with 13 bases remaining between them. This CDR3 spans 13 amino acids. In nucleotides, the CDR3 is TGCAGTGCAACTTTAGGGTTAAATCAGCCCCAGCATTTT. It yields the protein CSATLGLNQPQHF.

The rearrangement joins TRBV7-9 to TRBJ2-2; no clear D. Germline V gene data show CDR1 as SEHNR and CDR2 as FQNEAQ (reference sequence). Trimming shortened V by 4 bases and J by 2 bases, and 14 bases separated the two germline ends. This CDR3 region has 16 residues. DNA for the CDR3: TGTGCCAGCAGCTCCCCGATGACGGATAACACCGGGGAGCTGTTTTTT. Translation: CASSSPMTDNTGELFF. The complete variable domain, with remaining parts taken from reference TRBV7-9 and TRBJ2-2, reads DTGVSQNPRHKITKRGQNVTFRCDPISEHNRLYWYRQTLGQGPEFLTYFQNEAQLEKSRLLSDRFSAERPKGSFSTLEIQRTEQGDSAMYLCASSSPMTDNTGELFFGEGSRLTVL.

This clonotype appeared many times. V is TRBV28 and J is TRBJ2-7, with D possibly being TRBD1 (6 bases). Trimming shortened V by 6 bases and J by 3 bases, and 15 bases separated the two germline ends. The length of the CDR3 is 14 residues. Germline V gene sequence: CDR1 MDHEN, CDR2 SYDVKM. CDR3 protein: CASSPTGKGYEQYF. The CDR3, as DNA: TGTGCCAGCAGCCCAACAGGGAAGGGCTACGAGCAGTACTTC.

J is TRBJ2-5 and V is TRBV6-2 or TRBV6-3; 10 bases match TRBD2. V trimming: 5 bases; J trimming: 5 bases; junction bases outside the gene matches: 8. Germline V gives CDR1 MNHEY, CDR2 SVGEGT. CDR3 length equals 15 residues. The CDR3 coding sequence is TGTGCCAGCAGTAGCGGGGGGGCCGTTGCGGAGACCCAGTACTTC. Its protein product is CASSSGGAVAETQYF.

J is TRBJ1-2 and V is TRBV28; TRBD1 aligns across 7 bases. The CDR3 sequence is 14 residues long. Germline V gene data show CDR1 as MDHEN and CDR2 as SYDVKM. Trimming cost V 2 bases and J 2 bases; bases outside gene matches: 2. The CDR3 is CASSLTTGNYGYTF. The CDR3 region has the DNA TGTGCCAGCAGTTTAACGACAGGGAACTATGGCTACACCTTC.

The chain couples TRBV15 to TRBJ2-1, with 7 bases lining up with TRBD2. This CDR3 region has 14 residues. Per germline, CDR1 LNHNV and CDR2 YYDKDF (reference sequence). The V segment lost 8 bases and the J segment 7 bases; nucleotides outside the gene matches: 11. DNA of the CDR3: TGTGCCACCGCGGAGGCGGGAGTAGTGAATGAGCAGTTCTTC. Its translation is CATAEAGVVNEQFF. Using reference TRBV15 and TRBJ2-1 for the parts outside the CDR3, the full variable domain is DAMVIQNPRYQVTQFGKPVTLSCSQTLNHNVMYWYQQKSSQAPKLLFHYYDKDFNNEADTPDNFQSRRPNTSFCFLDIRSPGLGDTAMYLCATAEAGVVNEQFFGPGTRLTVL.

There are many counts of this clonotype. The chain employs TRBV6-2 or TRBV6-3 and TRBJ2-7, with D tentatively TRBD1 (6 bases). The CDR3 is made up of 14 amino acids. V was clipped by 6 bases and J by 2 bases, with 14 bases between them. Looked up from germline, CDR1 is MNHEY and CDR2 is SVGEGT. The CDR3 bases are TGTGCCAGCAGGACCCAGGACAGAGCCTACGAGCAGTACTTC. Protein: CASRTQDRAYEQYF.

This clonotype showed up many times. The chain recombines TRBV5-6 with TRBJ2-5, with D perhaps assigned TRBD1 or TRBD2 (5 bases each). Trimming took 3 bases from V and 5 from J, leaving 17 bases between them. Germline loops: CDR1 SGHDT, CDR2 YYEEEE. The length of the CDR3 is 15 residues. This CDR3 reads CASSSGPRSWETQYF. The CDR3 DNA follows: TGTGCCAGCAGCTCGGGACCGAGGTCGTGGGAGACCCAGTACTTC.

In this sample, this clonotype turned up many times. The chain uses TRBV5-5 and TRBJ1-2; possibly TRBD1 for D (6 bases). Germline V gene data show CDR1 as SGHKS and CDR2 as YYEKEE (reference sequence). Trimming took off 5 bases at V and 0 bases at J, with 17 bases between the two ends. This CDR3 spans 16 amino acids. CDR3 region: CASRDGTGRPNYGYTF. As DNA, the CDR3 is TGTGCCAGCAGGGACGGTACAGGGAGGCCTAACTATGGCTACACCTTC.

To note about this clonotype: A much larger clone lies a single base off, so this may be a read error. The chain carries TRBV28 and TRBJ2-7, with no clear D. There are 16 residues in the CDR3. Between the trimmed V and J ends, which lost 2 bases and 3 bases, there was a span of 17 bases. The V gene's germline CDR1 is MDHEN and CDR2 SYDVKM. DNA for the CDR3: TGTGCCAGCAGTTTACAGACACGGAGTGTTCACTACGAGCAGTACTTC. Translated, it gives CASSLQTRSVHYEQYF.